The source of this T cell receptor beta chain is a study of blood T cell repertoires in COVID-19. Study-level information: PBMCs, B-cell-depleted T cells, or T cells were the source of the cDNA or gDNA that made up the material.

The germline V gene encodes CDR1 MDHEN and CDR2 SYDVKM. With 3 bases removed from V and 1 base from J, the gap between germline ends came to 12 bases. The CDR3 has 15 amino acids. This table comes from immunoSEQ multiplex PCR, and its TCRdb copy is limited to in-frame clones, with some not included. Among 200,000 to 300,000 clones, roughly 80% were seen once, and the ten largest hold more than 6%. This clonotype was obtained from a woman in her sixties or seventies with active or convalescent COVID-19. The sequenced sample was peripheral blood. V and J are TRBV28 and TRBJ1-1, with D unclear. The CDR3 region is CASSFVGPGNTEAFF. CDR3 coding DNA: TGTGCCAGCAGTTTCGTCGGCCCAGGGAACACTGAAGCTTTCTTT.